This T cell receptor (beta chain) appears in the sequencing data of a study of blood T cell repertoires in COVID-19. Sequencing was performed with immunoSEQ multiplex PCR; in TCRdb, only in-frame clones are kept and a portion is missing. The sample lists hundreds of thousands of clones; more than 70% were seen once. Germline V CDR1 and CDR2: SGHRS, YFSETQ. Trimming pared 0 bases from V and 1 base from J, leaving 10 bases between. The CDR3 totals 15 residues. Enrolled during active infection, Seattle patients were then followed longitudinally. This chain joins TRBV5-1 and TRBJ1-1; TRBD1 is a possible D gene (5 bases). Specimen: peripheral blood. The origin of this receptor is a woman aged 30 to 39 with COVID-19, enrolled during active disease. The CDR3 sequence: CASSLGQGGNTEAFF. Written as DNA, the CDR3 is TGCGCCAGCAGCTTGGGGCAGGGAGGGAACACTGAAGCTTTCTTT. The whole variable domain, remainder taken from reference TRBV5-1 and TRBJ1-1, is KAGVTQTPRYLIKTRGQQVTLSCSPISGHRSVSWYQQTPGQGLQFLFEYFSETQRNKGNFPGRFSGRQFSNSRSEMNVSTLELGDSALYLCASSLGQGGNTEAFFGQGTRLTVV.